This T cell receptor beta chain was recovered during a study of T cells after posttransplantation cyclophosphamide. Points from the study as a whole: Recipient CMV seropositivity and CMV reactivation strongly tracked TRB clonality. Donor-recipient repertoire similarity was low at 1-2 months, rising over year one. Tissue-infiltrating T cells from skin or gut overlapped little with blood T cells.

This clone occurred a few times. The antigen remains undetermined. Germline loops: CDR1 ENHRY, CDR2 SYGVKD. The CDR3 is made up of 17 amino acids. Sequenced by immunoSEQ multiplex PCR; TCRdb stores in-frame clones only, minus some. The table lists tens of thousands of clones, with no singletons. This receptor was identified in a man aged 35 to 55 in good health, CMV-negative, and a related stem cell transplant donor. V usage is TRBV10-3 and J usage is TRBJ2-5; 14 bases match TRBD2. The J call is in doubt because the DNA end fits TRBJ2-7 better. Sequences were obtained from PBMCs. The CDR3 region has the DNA TGTGCCATCAGCGGCGGGACTAGCGGGAGCCCCTACTACGAGCAGTACTTC. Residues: CAISGGTSGSPYYEQYF.